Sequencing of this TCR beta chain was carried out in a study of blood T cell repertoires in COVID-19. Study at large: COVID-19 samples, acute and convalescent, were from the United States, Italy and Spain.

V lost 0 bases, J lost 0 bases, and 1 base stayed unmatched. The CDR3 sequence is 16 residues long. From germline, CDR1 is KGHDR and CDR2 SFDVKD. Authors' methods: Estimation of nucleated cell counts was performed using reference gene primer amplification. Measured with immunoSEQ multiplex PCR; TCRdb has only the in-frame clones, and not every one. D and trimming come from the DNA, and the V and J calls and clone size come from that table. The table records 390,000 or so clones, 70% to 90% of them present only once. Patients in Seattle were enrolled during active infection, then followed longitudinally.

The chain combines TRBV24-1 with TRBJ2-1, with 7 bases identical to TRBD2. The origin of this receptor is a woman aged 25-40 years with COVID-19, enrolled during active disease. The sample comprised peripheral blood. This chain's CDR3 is CATSDLSSGSYNEQFF. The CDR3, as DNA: TGTGCCACCAGTGATTTGTCTAGCGGCTCCTACAATGAGCAGTTCTTC.